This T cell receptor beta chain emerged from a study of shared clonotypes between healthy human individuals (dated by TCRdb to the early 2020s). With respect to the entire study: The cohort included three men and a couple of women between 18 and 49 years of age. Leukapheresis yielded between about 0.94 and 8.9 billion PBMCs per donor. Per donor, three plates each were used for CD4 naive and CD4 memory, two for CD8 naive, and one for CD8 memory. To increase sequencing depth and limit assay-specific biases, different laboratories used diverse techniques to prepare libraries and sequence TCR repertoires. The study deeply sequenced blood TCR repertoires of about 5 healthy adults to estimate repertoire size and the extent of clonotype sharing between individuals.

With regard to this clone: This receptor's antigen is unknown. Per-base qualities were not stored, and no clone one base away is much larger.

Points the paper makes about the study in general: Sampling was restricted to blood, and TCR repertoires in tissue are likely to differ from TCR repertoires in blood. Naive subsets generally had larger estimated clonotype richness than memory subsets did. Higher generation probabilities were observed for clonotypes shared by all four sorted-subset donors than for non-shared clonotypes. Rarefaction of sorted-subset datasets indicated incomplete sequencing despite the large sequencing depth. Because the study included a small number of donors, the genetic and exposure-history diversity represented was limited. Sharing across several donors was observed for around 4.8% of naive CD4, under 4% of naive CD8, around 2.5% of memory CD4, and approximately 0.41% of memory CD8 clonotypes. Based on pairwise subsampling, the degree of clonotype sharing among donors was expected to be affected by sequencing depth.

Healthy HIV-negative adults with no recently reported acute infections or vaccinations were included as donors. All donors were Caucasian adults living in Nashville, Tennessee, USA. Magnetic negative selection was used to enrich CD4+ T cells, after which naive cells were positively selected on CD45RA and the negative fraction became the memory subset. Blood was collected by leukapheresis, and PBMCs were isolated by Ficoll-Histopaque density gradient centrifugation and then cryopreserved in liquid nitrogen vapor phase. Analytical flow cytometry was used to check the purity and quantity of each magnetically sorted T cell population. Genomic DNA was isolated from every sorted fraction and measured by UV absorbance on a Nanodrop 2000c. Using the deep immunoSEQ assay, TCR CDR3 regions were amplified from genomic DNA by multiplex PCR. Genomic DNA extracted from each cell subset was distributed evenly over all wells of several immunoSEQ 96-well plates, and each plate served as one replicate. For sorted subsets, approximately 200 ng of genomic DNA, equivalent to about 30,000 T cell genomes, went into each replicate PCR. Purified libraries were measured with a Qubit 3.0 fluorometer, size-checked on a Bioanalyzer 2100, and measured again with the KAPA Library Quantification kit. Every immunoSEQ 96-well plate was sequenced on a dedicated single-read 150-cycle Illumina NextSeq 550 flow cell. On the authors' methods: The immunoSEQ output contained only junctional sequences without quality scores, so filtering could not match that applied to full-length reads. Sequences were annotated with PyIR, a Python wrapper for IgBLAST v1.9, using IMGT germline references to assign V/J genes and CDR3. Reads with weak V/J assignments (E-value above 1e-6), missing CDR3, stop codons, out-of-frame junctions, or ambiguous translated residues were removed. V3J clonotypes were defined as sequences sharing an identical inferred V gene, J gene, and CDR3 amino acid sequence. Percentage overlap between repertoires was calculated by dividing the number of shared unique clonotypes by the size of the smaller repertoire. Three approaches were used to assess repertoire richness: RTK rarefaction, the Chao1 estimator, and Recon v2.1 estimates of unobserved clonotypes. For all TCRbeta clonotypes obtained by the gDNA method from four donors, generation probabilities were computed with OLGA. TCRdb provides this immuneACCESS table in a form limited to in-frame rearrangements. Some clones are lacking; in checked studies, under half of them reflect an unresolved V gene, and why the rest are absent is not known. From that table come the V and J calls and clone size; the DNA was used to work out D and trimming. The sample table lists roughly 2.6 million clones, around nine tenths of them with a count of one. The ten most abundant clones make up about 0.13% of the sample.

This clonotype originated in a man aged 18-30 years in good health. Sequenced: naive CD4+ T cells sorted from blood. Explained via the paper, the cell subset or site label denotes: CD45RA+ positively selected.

The DNA sequence reads TGTGCCAGCGTGTTAGACAGGGCGAAAAAGCCCCAGCATTTT. It specifies CASVLDRAKKPQHF. The chain joins TRBV6-1 to TRBJ1-5; 7 nucleotides in the junction match TRBD1. The CDR3 starts with the cysteine, ends with the phenylalanine, and has 14 residues. Here the CDR3 DNA is all that survives: 42 bases in frame from base 1. V has 8 bases trimmed and J has 8 bases trimmed; junction bases matching no gene number 12. Taken from the germline V gene, the CDR1 and CDR2 loops are MNHNS and SASEGT.